This T cell receptor (beta chain) appears in the sequencing data of a study of high-grade serous ovarian cancer treatment subgroups. Whole-study context: On average, 14,192 reads and about 7,400 unique TCR beta rearrangements were obtained per sample. Study-wide results and limits: Same-patient tumor repertoires overlapped at about 0.11 to 0.85; different patients barely overlapped. Only CDR3 was analyzed; CDR1 and CDR2 were not.

By its share, this clone is medium-sized (0.01 to 0.1%). The antigen is not known. Sequencing was performed with immunoSEQ multiplex PCR; in TCRdb, only in-frame clones are kept and a portion is missing. The data contain about 8,000 clones, about 60% of them seen just once; the ten biggest clones take up roughly 6%. The CDR3 covers 14 residues. V shed 3 bases and J shed 1 base, with 6 bases lying between them. The germline V gene encodes CDR1 MNHEY and CDR2 SMNVEV (reference sequence). Tumor tissue was taken before any definitive surgery or chemotherapy was given. This receptor was obtained from a human donor with high-grade serous ovarian cancer. The J gene is TRBJ2-2, the V gene TRBV27; D not certain. Specimen: tumor tissue. The CDR3 is CASSLERNTGELFF. CDR3 nucleotide sequence: TGTGCCAGCAGTTTGGAGAGGAACACCGGGGAGCTGTTTTTT.